This TCR beta chain was profiled in a study of blood T cell repertoires in COVID-19. Study-wide context: PBMCs, B-cell-depleted T cells, or T cells provided the cDNA or gDNA that made up the material.

The CDR3 is 15 amino acids. J lost 10 bases, V lost 3 bases, and 5 bases had no gene match. Germline CDR1 and CDR2: MNHEY and SMNVEV (reference sequence). In terms of age and location, participants ranged from roughly 18 to 100 years and lived in about two dozen US areas. Original handling: For nucleated cells, counts were estimated from reference gene primer amplification. This table comes from immunoSEQ multiplex PCR, and its TCRdb copy is limited to in-frame clones, with some not included. From that table come the V and J calls and clone size; the DNA was used to work out D and trimming. The data contain under 300,000 clones, approximately 84% of them seen just once; the ten biggest clones take up around 3.6%.

This TCR came from a man aged 50 or older who had recovered from COVID-19. The sequencing input was PBMCs or T cells enriched from blood (not recorded which). This rearrangement joins TRBV27 to TRBJ2-1, with 14 bases aligning to TRBD2. The CDR3 coding sequence is TGTGCCAGCAGTTTCGGGACTAGCGGGAGTAAAGAGCAGTTCTTC. This translates into CASSFGTSGSKEQFF.